This TCR delta chain stems from a study of delta chain sequences of gamma delta T cells (dated by TCRdb to about 2017). The library was built by means of PCR. TCRdb lists the instrument as Illumina MiSeq. In TCRdb, clones were called once more from the public reads by CATT, and rows of identical DNA were later combined. The sample table shows around 3,300 delta-chain clones, and approximately 63% are seen once. Of the sample, under 60% falls within the top ten clones. This clone was detected only a few times. The antigen it binds to is not known. A read error is likely here: a far larger clone is one base away. Other DNA sequences in this specimen translate into the identical CDR3. V lost 3 bases and J lost 6 bases, and the count of bases not matched to a germline gene is 29. The CDR3 contains 22 residues, cysteine and phenylalanine counted. Only the CDR3 DNA is retained, 66 bases long and in frame from the first base. CDR1 and CDR2 (GEAIGNYY, EKD) derive from the germline V gene.

Sequencing was done on a sample of a tumor sample. This TCR was sampled from a human donor with breast cancer. The chain is assembled from TRDV2 and TRDJ1, with 11 bases matching TRDD3. The CDR3 region reads CACDDYRPSLVLGDISGHKLIF. The DNA is as follows: TGTGCCTGTGACGATTACAGACCTTCCCTCGTACTGGGGGATATTTCGGGTCATAAACTCATCTTT.